This is a list of T cell receptor beta chains from one sample in a study of blood T cells in healthy people across ages. TCRdb re-called the 5' RACE reads with MiXCR, one entry per CDR3 protein. In the table there are 750,000 to 850,000 distinct CDR3 sequences, around 25% of which are singletons. These data are also associated with another study on T cells of mothers and their children.

The sequencing input was blood. These receptors were taken from a boy aged 10-17 years in good health. CDR3s include the opening cysteine and the closing phenylalanine or tryptophan. Each record gives: V gene, D gene, clone size, CDR3 length, J gene, CDR3 protein, CDR3 DNA. The D gene is left open where the match is weak. Rows may omit the clone size; those that give it use once, few, many or a size class.

TRBV7-9	NA	NA	16	TRBJ1-2	CASSSTGWGTNYGYTF	TGTGCCAGCAGCTCCACCGGTTGGGGGACCAACTATGGCTACACCTTC
TRBV12-3/TRBV12-4	NA	NA	14	TRBJ1-4	CASSPLDEDEKLFF	TGTGCCAGCAGTCCCTTGGACGAAGATGAAAAACTGTTTTTT
TRBV5-1	NA	NA	13	TRBJ2-5	CASSLRDKQTQYF	TGCGCCAGCAGCTTACGGGACAAACAGACCCAGTACTTC
TRBV11-1	TRBD2	NA	16	TRBJ2-5	CASSLGTSGRSETQYF	TGTGCCAGCAGCTTAGGGACTAGCGGGAGATCGGAGACCCAGTACTTC
TRBV6-2/TRBV6-3	NA	many	13	TRBJ2-7	CASSYGAAYEQYF	TGTGCCAGCAGTTACGGGGCAGCCTACGAGCAGTACTTC
TRBV5-6	TRBD2	NA	17	TRBJ2-7	CASSLRTSGALYYEQYF	TGTGCCAGCAGCTTGCGGACTAGCGGGGCGTTATACTACGAGCAGTACTTC
TRBV28	NA	NA	12	TRBJ2-3	CASSLSLTWQYF	TGTGCCAGCAGTTTAAGTCTGACCTGGCAGTATTTT
TRBV28	NA	few	14	TRBJ1-2	CASSSVTVLYGYTF	TGTGCCAGCAGTTCGGTCACAGTCCTCTATGGCTACACCTTC
TRBV4-3	NA	many	17	TRBJ1-2	CASSQDASGKVLYGYTF	TGCGCCAGCAGCCAAGACGCTTCAGGGAAGGTTTTGTATGGCTACACCTTC
TRBV7-9	TRBD2	few	15	TRBJ2-5	CASSLPRGGQETQYF	TGTGCCAGCAGCTTACCGCGGGGGGGCCAAGAGACCCAGTACTTC
TRBV7-2	NA	NA	11	TRBJ2-1	CASSLEVEQFF	TGTGCCAGCAGCTTAGAGGTTGAGCAGTTCTTC
TRBV28	NA	NA	15	TRBJ1-1	CASSLFGELNTEASF	TGTGCCAGCAGTTTATTTGGAGAGCTGAACACTGAAGCTTCCTTT
TRBV7-2	NA	many	15	TRBJ2-6	CASSSRASGANVLTF	TGTGCCAGCAGCTCAAGGGCCTCTGGGGCCAACGTCCTGACTTTC
TRBV4-3	TRBD2	NA	17	TRBJ2-5	CASSQDGEVAGGETQYF	TGCGCCAGCAGCCAAGATGGAGAGGTAGCGGGGGGAGAGACCCAGTACTTC
TRBV12-3/TRBV12-4	NA	NA	13	TRBJ2-1	CASTTPGGSEQFF	TGTGCCAGCACCACCCCTGGCGGCTCAGAGCAGTTCTTC
TRBV21-1	NA	few	15	TRBJ2-7	CASSKEVTRTYEQYF	TGTGCCAGCAGCAAGGAAGTTACCAGGACCTACGAGCAGTACTTC
TRBV28	NA	NA	14	TRBJ2-7	CASSLGGPPDEQYF	TGTGCCAGCAGTTTGGGGGGACCCCCTGACGAGCAGTACTTC
TRBV6-2/TRBV6-3	NA	few	13	TRBJ2-1	CASSDPPGTTKFF	TGTGCCAGCAGTGACCCGCCCGGGACAACGAAGTTCTTC
TRBV9	NA	few	14	TRBJ2-1	CASSVVGSNNEQFF	TGTGCCAGCAGCGTAGTAGGGTCCAACAATGAGCAGTTCTTC
TRBV4-3	NA	few	15	TRBJ2-7	CASSQDRASIGEQYF	TGCGCCAGCAGCCAAGATAGGGCATCAATTGGCGAGCAGTACTTC
TRBV30	NA	NA	13	TRBJ2-1	CAWSGGAVNEQFF	TGTGCCTGGAGTGGGGGGGCGGTGAATGAGCAGTTCTTC
TRBV7-6	NA	NA	13	TRBJ1-2	CASSPQGMHGYTF	TGTGCCAGCAGCCCGCAGGGGATGCATGGCTACACCTTC
TRBV6-5	NA	NA	14	TRBJ1-1	CASSWGPGGTEAFF	TGTGCCAGCAGTTGGGGGCCGGGAGGCACTGAAGCTTTCTTT
TRBV5-6	TRBD1	once	14	TRBJ1-1	CASSRPGDSTEAFF	TGTGCCAGCAGCCGACCTGGGGACAGCACTGAAGCTTTCTTT
TRBV12-3/TRBV12-4	NA	few	14	TRBJ2-5	CASSPRGQSETQYF	TGTGCCAGCAGCCCCAGGGGCCAGTCAGAGACCCAGTACTTC
TRBV29-1	TRBD2	few	14	TRBJ2-5	CSVERAGVEETQYF	TGCAGCGTTGAAAGGGCGGGAGTTGAAGAGACCCAGTACTTC
TRBV5-5	NA	NA	16	TRBJ1-6	CASSSGLGVYNSPLHF	TGTGCCAGCAGCTCGGGACTGGGAGTTTATAATTCACCCCTCCACTTT
TRBV20-1	TRBD1	few	13	TRBJ2-7	CSATGTGVHEQYF	TGCAGTGCTACCGGGACAGGGGTACACGAGCAGTACTTC
TRBV7-6	NA	once	17	TRBJ2-3	CASSPPARGAEGDTQYF	TGTGCCAGCAGCCCCCCTGCTCGGGGGGCGGAGGGAGATACGCAGTATTTT
TRBV4-3	NA	NA	17	TRBJ2-1	CASSQEFPGLSYNEQFF	TGCGCCAGCAGCCAAGAATTTCCGGGACTTTCCTACAATGAGCAGTTCTTC
TRBV6-2/TRBV6-3	TRBD1	once	21	TRBJ2-5	CASSYRLPGQAIARVRETQYF	TGTGCCAGCAGTTACCGGTTGCCGGGACAGGCGATCGCTAGGGTACGAGAGACCCAGTACTTC
TRBV7-6	NA	many	12	TRBJ2-3	CASNSYTDTQYF	TGTGCCAGCAATTCCTACACAGATACGCAGTATTTT
TRBV18	TRBD2	few	14	TRBJ2-5	CASSPPRGEETQYF	TGTGCCAGCTCACCACCACGGGGGGAAGAGACCCAGTACTTC
TRBV27	NA	NA	13	TRBJ2-7	CASARGVANEQYF	TGTGCCAGCGCACGAGGGGTAGCGAACGAGCAGTACTTC
TRBV2	TRBD1	NA	13	TRBJ2-2	CASRGQGPGELFF	TGTGCCAGCAGGGGACAGGGGCCCGGGGAGCTGTTTTTT
TRBV4-1	TRBD1	once	17	TRBJ1-5	CASSQAYQTTGGQPQHF	TGCGCCAGCAGCCAAGCTTATCAAACCACAGGGGGGCAGCCCCAGCATTTT
TRBV5-1	TRBD1	NA	13	TRBJ1-2	CASSLEGADGYTF	TGCGCCAGCAGCTTAGAGGGGGCGGATGGCTACACCTTC
TRBV10-2	NA	NA	14	TRBJ2-5	CASRAGQLLETQYF	TGCGCCAGCAGGGCTGGACAGTTGCTAGAGACCCAGTACTTC
TRBV18	TRBD2	NA	17	TRBJ2-5	CASSPPTGAGGQETQYF	TGTGCCAGCTCACCACCCACCGGAGCGGGGGGTCAAGAGACCCAGTACTTC
TRBV20-1	NA	NA	13	TRBJ2-7	CSAREELQEPQYF	TGCAGTGCTAGGGAAGAGTTACAAGAGCCCCAGTACTTC
TRBV5-1	NA	NA	17	TRBJ2-3	CASSLAAQLSSTDTQYF	TGCGCCAGCAGCTTGGCCGCACAGCTATCTAGCACAGATACGCAGTATTTT
TRBV18	NA	NA	15	TRBJ2-7	CASSPPVRGTHEQYF	TGTGCCAGCTCACCACCTGTTCGGGGGACCCACGAGCAGTACTTC
TRBV27	NA	few	14	TRBJ1-2	CASSSIGQNYGYTF	TGTGCCAGCAGTTCTATCGGACAGAACTATGGCTACACCTTC
TRBV18	NA	NA	13	TRBJ2-5	CASSPVDRETQYF	TGTGCCAGCTCACCAGTCGATCGGGAGACCCAGTACTTC
TRBV6-2/TRBV6-3	TRBD1	few	13	TRBJ1-2	CASSKPGQFGYTF	TGTGCCAGCAGTAAACCGGGACAGTTCGGCTACACCTTC
TRBV28	TRBD1	few	15	TRBJ2-1	CASRRDRGTYNEQFF	TGTGCCAGCAGGCGGGACAGGGGGACGTACAATGAGCAGTTCTTC
TRBV28	NA	many	14	TRBJ2-4	CASSLQPGRNIQYF	TGTGCCAGCAGTCTCCAACCGGGGAGAAACATTCAGTACTTC
TRBV7-9	TRBD2	few	16	TRBJ2-7	CASSLATSGAYQEQYF	TGTGCCAGCAGCTTAGCGACTAGCGGAGCCTATCAAGAGCAGTACTTC
TRBV4-1	TRBD2	NA	23	TRBJ2-3	CASSQVMGSPGTSGYSSTDTQYF	TGCGCCAGCAGCCAAGTAATGGGTTCCCCCGGGACTAGCGGCTACTCTAGCACAGATACGCAGTATTTT
TRBV18	NA	few	15	TRBJ2-7	CASSPLSGRAYEQYF	TGTGCCAGCTCACCACTGAGCGGCAGGGCGTACGAGCAGTACTTC
TRBV24-1	NA	many	13	TRBJ1-2	CATSARGSIGYTF	TGTGCCACCAGTGCGAGAGGGTCCATTGGCTACACCTTC
TRBV11-1	NA	NA	11	TRBJ2-7	CASSNAGEQYF	TGTGCCAGCAGCAATGCTGGCGAGCAGTACTTC
TRBV29-1	NA	NA	12	TRBJ1-2	CSVATGIGGYTF	TGCAGCGTCGCGACGGGTATAGGGGGCTACACCTTC
TRBV5-1	NA	many	13	TRBJ2-7	CASSFDRTYEQYF	TGTGCCAGCAGTTTTGACAGAACCTACGAGCAGTACTTC
TRBV7-2	TRBD1	few	15	TRBJ2-7	CASSLRGQATYEQYF	TGTGCCAGCAGCTTAAGGGGACAGGCAACCTACGAGCAGTACTTC
TRBV5-1	NA	NA	12	TRBJ1-2	CASSLDGNGYTF	TGCGCCAGCAGCTTGGACGGAAATGGCTACACCTTC